This entry lists 5 T cell receptor beta chains sequenced from one sample in a study of a mutant IDH1 vaccine in newly diagnosed glioma. Libraries were prepared by immunoSEQ multiplex PCR; TCRdb keeps only in-frame clonotypes and omits some of them. This table has fewer than 85,000 clones, 75% to 90% appearing once. The antigens of these receptors remain unknown. Time point in this sample: week 47, end of study. Doses comprised 300 ug of mutant IDH1 20-mer peptide each, plus topical imiquimod. This specimen consisted of PBMCs, obtained from a glioma patient whose treatment included an IDH1 peptide vaccine. The receptors shown here come from a man in his forties or fifties with glioma.

V is TRBV27 and J is TRBJ2-7; 8 nucleotides match TRBD2. CDR1 is MNHEY, CDR2 SMNVEV, per germline (reference sequence). Trimming cost V 7 bases and J 4 bases; bases outside gene matches: 12. There are 15 residues in the CDR3. CDR3 DNA: TGTGCCAGCAAGACGCCGGGACTAGGGGCGTACGAGCAGTACTTC. Its protein product is CASKTPGLGAYEQYF.

Worth noting for this clone: An end of the junction does not agree with germline; a read error may underlie this. The chain joins TRBV5-8 to TRBJ2-3; 8 bases line up with TRBD1. Germline loops: CDR1 SGHTS, CDR2 YDEGEE. This CDR3 is built from 14 residues. CDR3 amino acids: CASRLGQGTDTQYF. CDR3 DNA sequence: TGTGCCAGCAGATTGGGACAGGGCACAGATACGCAGTATTTT.

J is TRBJ2-7 and V is TRBV10-2, with TRBD1 as a possible D gene (6 bases). With 11 bases removed from V and 2 bases from J, the gap between germline ends came to 13 bases. Per germline, CDR1 WSHSY and CDR2 SAAADI. The CDR3 has 12 amino acids. The CDR3 protein is CAAAGDPYEQYF. The CDR3 DNA reads TGCGCCGCAGCAGGGGACCCCTACGAGCAGTACTTC.

V and J are TRBV11-3 and TRBJ1-1, with D uncertain. Germline CDR1 and CDR2: SGHNT and YENEEA. Trimming removed 0 bases from V and 3 bases from J, with 5 bases in between. The CDR3 has 13 amino acids. The CDR3 region is CASSLDLDTEAFF. The CDR3 DNA sequence: TGTGCCAGCAGCTTAGATCTTGACACTGAAGCTTTCTTT.

This chain connects TRBV6-6 to TRBJ1-4; D remains ambiguous. V lost 4 bases to trimming and J lost 2 bases, with 8 bases between them. CDR1 and CDR2 (germline): MNHNY, SVGAGI (reference sequence). The CDR3 consists of 14 residues. The chain's CDR3 is CASSFTTTNEKLFF. The DNA for the CDR3 is TGTGCCAGCAGTTTCACAACCACTAATGAAAAACTGTTTTTT.